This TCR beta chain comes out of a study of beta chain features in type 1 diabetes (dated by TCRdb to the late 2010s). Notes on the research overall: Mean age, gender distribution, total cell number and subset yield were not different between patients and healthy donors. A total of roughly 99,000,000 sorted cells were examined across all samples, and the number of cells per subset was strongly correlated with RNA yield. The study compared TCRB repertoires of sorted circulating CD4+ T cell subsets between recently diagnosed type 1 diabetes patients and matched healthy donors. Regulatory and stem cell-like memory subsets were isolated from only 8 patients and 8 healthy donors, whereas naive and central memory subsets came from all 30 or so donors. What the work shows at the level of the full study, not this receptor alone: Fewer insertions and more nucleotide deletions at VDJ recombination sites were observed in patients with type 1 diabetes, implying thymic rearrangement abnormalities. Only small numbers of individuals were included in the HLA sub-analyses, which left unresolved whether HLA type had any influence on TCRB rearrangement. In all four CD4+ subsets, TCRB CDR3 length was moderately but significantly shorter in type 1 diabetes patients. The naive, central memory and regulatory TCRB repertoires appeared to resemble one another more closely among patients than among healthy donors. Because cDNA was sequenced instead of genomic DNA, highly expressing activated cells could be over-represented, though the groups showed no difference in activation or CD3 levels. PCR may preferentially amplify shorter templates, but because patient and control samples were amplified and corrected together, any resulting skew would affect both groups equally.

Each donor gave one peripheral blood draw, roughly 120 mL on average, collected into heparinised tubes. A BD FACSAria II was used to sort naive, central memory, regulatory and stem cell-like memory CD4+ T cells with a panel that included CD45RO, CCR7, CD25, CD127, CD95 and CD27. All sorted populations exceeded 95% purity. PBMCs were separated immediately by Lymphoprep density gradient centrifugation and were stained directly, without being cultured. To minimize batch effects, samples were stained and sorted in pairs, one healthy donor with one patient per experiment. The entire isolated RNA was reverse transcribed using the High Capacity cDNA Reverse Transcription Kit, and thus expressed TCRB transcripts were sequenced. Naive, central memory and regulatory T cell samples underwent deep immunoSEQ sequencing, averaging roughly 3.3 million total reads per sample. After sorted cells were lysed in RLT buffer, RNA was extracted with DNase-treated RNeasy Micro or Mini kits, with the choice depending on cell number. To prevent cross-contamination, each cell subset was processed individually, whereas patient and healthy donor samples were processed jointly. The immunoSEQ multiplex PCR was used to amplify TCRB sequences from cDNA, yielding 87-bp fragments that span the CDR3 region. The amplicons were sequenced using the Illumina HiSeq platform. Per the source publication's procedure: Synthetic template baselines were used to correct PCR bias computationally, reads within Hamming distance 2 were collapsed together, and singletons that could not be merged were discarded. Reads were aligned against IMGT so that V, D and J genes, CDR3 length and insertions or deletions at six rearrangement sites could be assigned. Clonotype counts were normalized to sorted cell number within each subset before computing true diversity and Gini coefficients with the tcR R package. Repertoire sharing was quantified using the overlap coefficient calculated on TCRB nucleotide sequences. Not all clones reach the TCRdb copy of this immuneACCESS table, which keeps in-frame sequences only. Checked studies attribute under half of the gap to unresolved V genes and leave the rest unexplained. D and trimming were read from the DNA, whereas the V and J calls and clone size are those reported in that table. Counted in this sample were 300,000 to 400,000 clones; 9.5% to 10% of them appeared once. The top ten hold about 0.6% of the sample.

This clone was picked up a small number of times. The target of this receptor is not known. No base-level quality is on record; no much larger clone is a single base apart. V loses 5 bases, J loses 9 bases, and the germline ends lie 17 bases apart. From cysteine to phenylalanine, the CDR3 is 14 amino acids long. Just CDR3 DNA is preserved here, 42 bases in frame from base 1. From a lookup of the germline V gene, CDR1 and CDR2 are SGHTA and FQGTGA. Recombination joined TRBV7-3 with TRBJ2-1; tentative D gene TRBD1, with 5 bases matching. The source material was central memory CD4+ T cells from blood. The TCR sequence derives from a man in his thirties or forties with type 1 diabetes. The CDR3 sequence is CASSPSPRDTEQFF. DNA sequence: TGTGCCAGCAGCCCTAGTCCCAGGGATACTGAGCAGTTCTTC.